This T cell receptor (beta chain) was sequenced in a study of vaccination and CD4 T cells after COVID-19. The Oncomine TCR Beta short-read assay was what sequenced the DNA obtained from cultured CD4+ T cells. One entry per CDR3 protein, called by TCRdb with MiXCR from the PCR reads. The table shows about 10,000 distinct CDR3 sequences, with around 40% occurring only once. The CDR3 is made up of 15 amino acids. Germline V lookup: CDR1 MNHEY, CDR2 SVGEGT. Trimming took off 4 bases at V and 2 bases at J, with 12 bases between the two ends. Treatment described: approximately 9-day PBMC culture with coronavirus spike peptide pools or control peptides (ViraFEST assay). This clonotype was observed a handful of times. What it binds is not known.

The chain combines TRBV6-2 or TRBV6-3 with TRBJ1-5; TRBD1 is a possible D gene (5 bases). The sample comprised CD4+ T cells from blood, cultured in vitro. The source of this sequence is a human donor who had recovered from COVID-19. CDR3 residues: CASSFTQGGNQPQHF. Written as DNA, the CDR3 is TGTGCCAGCAGTTTTACGCAGGGAGGCAATCAGCCCCAGCATTTT.